Shown below are 27 T cell receptor beta chains from a single sample sequenced in a study of tissue T cells after allogeneic stem cell transplantation. TCRdb keeps only in-frame clones here, not all; method: immunoSEQ multiplex PCR. The table includes more than 4,500 clones, 45% to 55% detected once. Regarding time point: mouse harvest day 7 after allogeneic transplant. Mouse grafts combined 10^7 T-cell-depleted bone marrow cells with 10^6 splenic CD5+ T cells. The sequenced material came from gut tissue. The receptors come from a female BALB/c mouse given C57BL/6 T cells with graft-versus-host disease after an allogeneic hematopoietic cell transplant.

This clone was counted only a few times. Gene names are the mouse ones. The read falls 1 residue short of the CDR3 end, and the missing part is taken from the germline J gene. The genes are TRBV12-1 and TRBJ2-2; 9 nucleotides line up with TRBD1. The V segment lost 4 bases and the J segment 0 bases; nucleotides outside the gene matches: 5. The CDR3 consists of 16 residues. Germline CDR1 and CDR2: SGHSN and HYEKVE. The covered CDR3 bases are TGTGCCAGCTCACACAGGGGGCCTGCAAACACCGGGCAGCTCTAC. Its translation is CASSHRGPANTGQLY. The full CDR3 is CASSHRGPANTGQLYF.

Comment on this clone: The genes and germline here are from mouse. The CDR3 extends 1 residue past the end of the read, so its final part is completed from the germline J gene. V gene TRBV26 combines with J gene TRBJ2-7; possible D gene TRBD1, 6 bases. The CDR3 totals 14 residues. Between the trimmed V and J ends, which lost 0 bases and 7 bases, there was a span of 13 bases. Germline values: CDR1 KGHPV, CDR2 FQNQEV (reference sequence). CDR3 loop: CASSLSQGSWEQYF. The part of the CDR3 DNA that was read is TGTGCCAGCAGTCTGTCTCAGGGGAGTTGGGAACAGTAC. The full variable domain, its missing parts supplied by reference TRBV26 and TRBJ2-7, is NSKVIQTPRYLVKGQGQKAKMRCIPEKGHPVVFWYQQNKNNEFKFLINFQNQEVLQQIDMTEKRFSAECPSNSPCSLEIQSSEAGDSALYLCASSLSQGSWEQYFGPGTRLTVL.

About this clone itself: Here the gene names and germline are mouse. Incomplete CDR3 DNA: TGTGCCAGCAGTCTGTGGCAAGACACCCAGTAC. This gives the protein CASSLWQDTQY. The whole CDR3 region reads CASSLWQDTQYF. The genes are TRBV26 and TRBJ2-5; D unclear. Read coverage stops 1 residue before the CDR3 terminus; the germline J gene supplies the remainder. V lost 1 base and J lost 3, with 2 bases in between. The CDR3 runs 12 residues. Germline CDR1 reads KGHPV; CDR2 reads FQNQEV (reference sequence). The full variable domain, completed using reference TRBV26 and TRBJ2-5, is NSKVIQTPRYLVKGQGQKAKMRCIPEKGHPVVFWYQQNKNNEFKFLINFQNQEVLQQIDMTEKRFSAECPSNSPCSLEIQSSEAGDSALYLCASSLWQDTQYFGPGTRLLVL.

A few counts support this clone. Genes and germline are mouse. The read falls 1 residue short of the CDR3 end, and the missing part is taken from the germline J gene. J is TRBJ2-2 and V is TRBV26; 9 bases match TRBD2. CDR1 KGHPV and CDR2 FQNQEV come from the germline V gene (reference sequence). The trim removed 5 bases at V and 0 bases at J, leaving 1 base unmatched. The CDR3 has 15 residues. The CDR3: CASSWTGANTGQLYF. The DNA read from the CDR3 is TGTGCCAGCAGTTGGACTGGGGCAAACACCGGGCAGCTCTAC.

This clone was seen a few times. The gene symbols are mouse symbols. The read ends 1 residue early relative to the CDR3; the germline J gene fills the gap. This sequence joins TRBV19 and TRBJ2-1; 8 bases map to TRBD2. CDR1 is FNHDT, CDR2 SITEND, per germline (reference sequence). V lost 2 bases, J lost 6 bases, and 4 bases stayed unmatched. The CDR3 spans 14 residues. The CDR3 DNA, read in part, is TGTGCCAGCAGTATGGGGGGGCGCTTTGCTGAGCAGTTC. Its protein product is CASSMGGRFAEQF. The whole CDR3 protein reads CASSMGGRFAEQFF. Looking up the rest from reference TRBV19 and TRBJ2-1 gives the full variable domain: GGIITQTPKFLIGQEGQKLTLKCQQNFNHDTMYWYRQDSGKGLRLIYYSITENDLQKGDLSEGYDASREKKSSFSLTVTSAQKNEMAVFLCASSMGGRFAEQFFGPGTRLTVL.

About this clone: Gene names are the mouse ones. The sequenced fragment ends 1 residue before the CDR3 boundary, so the rest is inferred from the germline J gene. The chain has TRBV26 and TRBJ1-1; 9 bases fit TRBD1. Germline CDR1 is KGHPV and CDR2 is FQNQEV (reference sequence). With 4 bases clipped from V and 3 bases from J, the junction kept 0 bases outside the gene matches. The CDR3 runs 13 residues. The CDR3 spells CASSRQGDTEVFF. CDR3 bases read: TGTGCCAGCAGTCGACAGGGGGACACAGAAGTCTTC. Full variable domain (missing parts from reference TRBV26 and TRBJ1-1): NSKVIQTPRYLVKGQGQKAKMRCIPEKGHPVVFWYQQNKNNEFKFLINFQNQEVLQQIDMTEKRFSAECPSNSPCSLEIQSSEAGDSALYLCASSRQGDTEVFFGKGTRLTVV.

Worth noting for this clone: Mouse gene names apply. The read stops 1 residue short of the end of the CDR3; the missing end is completed from the germline J gene. The chain joins TRBV2 to TRBJ1-1; no firm D call. V lost 0 bases to trimming and J lost 3 bases, with 5 bases between them. The CDR3 sequence is 13 residues long. Germline CDR1 and CDR2: LGHNA and YSYQKL. Here the CDR3 reads CASSQDRDTEVFF. Partial CDR3 DNA: TGTGCCAGCAGCCAAGACAGAGACACAGAAGTCTTC.

The table lists this clone with a few counts. Germline and genes here are mouse. The missing CDR3 end, 1 residue past where the read stops, is filled in from the germline J gene. The chain has TRBV19 and TRBJ2-7, with 8 positions matching TRBD2. Germline values: CDR1 FNHDT, CDR2 SITEND (reference sequence). The CDR3 sequence is 14 residues long. V was clipped by 0 bases and J by 2 bases; unmatched bases: 1. This CDR3 is CASSIDWGPYEQYF. Partial CDR3 DNA: TGTGCCAGCAGTATAGACTGGGGGCCCTATGAACAGTAC.

In the case of this clone: Gene names are mouse gene names. Sequencing ends 1 residue short of the CDR3 end; the germline J gene provides the rest. The chain joins TRBV3 to TRBJ2-7, with no clear D. Trimming pared 5 bases from V and 0 bases from J, leaving 5 bases between. This CDR3 region has 12 residues. Germline V CDR1 and CDR2: SNHLY, FYNGKV (reference sequence). The sequenced part of the CDR3 DNA is TGTGCCAGCAGCCAGAGCTCCTATGAACAGTAC. The encoded protein is CASSQSSYEQY. The full-length CDR3 reads as CASSQSSYEQYF.

Worth noting for this clone: The genes and germline here are from mouse. The sequence runs out 1 residue before the end of the CDR3; the remainder is reconstructed from the germline J gene. The chain has TRBV13-1 and TRBJ1-4; 7 bases fit TRBD1. This CDR3 is 14 amino acids long. From germline, CDR1 is NSHNY and CDR2 SYGAGN. V gave up 2 bases and J gave up 3 bases; unmatched junction bases: 1. CDR3 sequence: CASSEGQPNERLFF. The CDR3 DNA, read in part, is TGTGCCAGCAGTGAGGGACAGCCCAACGAAAGATTATTT.

This clone is labeled medium-sized. The listed genes are named as in mouse. The CDR3 extends 1 residue past the end of the read, so its final part is completed from the germline J gene. V and J are TRBV5 and TRBJ2-1; D is undetermined. V was shortened by 4 bases and J by 0 bases, with 7 bases between the two germline ends. The CDR3 covers 14 residues. The V gene's germline CDR1 is LGHNA and CDR2 YNLKQL (reference sequence). CDR3 residues: CASSPLANYAEQFF. The part of the CDR3 DNA that was read is TGTGCCAGCAGCCCGCTGGCTAACTATGCTGAGCAGTTC.

As concerns this clone: Genes and germline come from the mouse. The missing CDR3 end, 1 residue past where the read stops, is filled in from the germline J gene. The chain combines TRBV15 with TRBJ2-4, with 8 bases aligning to TRBD2. The CDR3 is 16 residues long. Germline V gene lookup returns CDR1 SGHND and CDR2 FRSKSL. J gave up 1 base and V 3 bases, and 6 bases lay outside the gene matches. Partial CDR3 DNA: TGTGCCAGCAGTTTCGGGGGGGCAGGAGGTCAAAACACCTTGTAC. It translates to CASSFGGAGGQNTLY. Given in full, the CDR3 is CASSFGGAGGQNTLYF.

This clone turned up a few times. Mouse germline and gene names are used. Sequencing ends 1 residue short of the CDR3 end; the germline J gene provides the rest. The chain uses TRBV3 and TRBJ2-7; TRBD1 matches 7 bases. This CDR3 region has 12 residues. CDR1 SNHLY and CDR2 FYNGKV come from the germline V gene (reference sequence). V lost 5 bases, J lost 4 bases, and 2 bases stayed unmatched. The CDR3 reads CASSATGYEQYF. Incomplete CDR3 DNA: TGTGCCAGCAGCGCGACAGGGTATGAACAGTAC.

For this clone: Any gene name here is a mouse gene name. The read ends 1 residue shy of where the CDR3 ends; the end is completed using the germline J gene. V and J are TRBV29 and TRBJ2-5; 7 bases are a match to TRBD1. Germline loops: CDR1 MSHET, CDR2 SYDVDS. After removal of 6 bases from V and 4 bases from J, the junction contained 1 base not matched to a gene. CDR3 length equals 12 residues. Incomplete CDR3 DNA: TGTGCTAGCAGCGACAGGGAAGACACCCAGTAC. The encoded protein is CASSDREDTQY. The full CDR3 protein is CASSDREDTQYF.

Concerning this clone itself: The gene names here belong to mouse. The CDR3 end lies 1 residue beyond the end of the read and is filled in from the germline J gene. The gene calls are TRBV26 and TRBJ1-2; TRBD1 is a possible D gene (5 bases). Germline V gives CDR1 KGHPV, CDR2 FQNQEV (reference sequence). Trimming cost V 4 bases and J 0 bases, with 9 bases left between them. This CDR3 comprises 14 residues. The covered CDR3 bases are TGTGCCAGCAGTCCGGGACGTGCAAACTCCGACTACACC. Its protein product is CASSPGRANSDYT. The whole CDR3 is CASSPGRANSDYTF.

As regards this clone: Any gene name here is a mouse gene name. The CDR3 loop reads CASSPPGHYEQYF. The sequenced part of the CDR3 DNA is TGTGCCAGCAGTCCGCCGGGGCACTATGAACAGTAC. The chain carries TRBV26 and TRBJ2-7, with D perhaps matching TRBD1 or TRBD2 (5 bases each). The read terminates 1 residue ahead of where the CDR3 ends, so the germline J gene completes it. The germline gives CDR1 KGHPV, CDR2 FQNQEV (reference sequence). CDR3 length: 13 residues. Trimming shortened V by 4 bases and J by 3 bases, and 10 bases separated the two germline ends.

Only a few counts were recorded for this clone. The gene names here belong to mouse. The read stops 1 residue short of the end of the CDR3; the missing end is completed from the germline J gene. This rearrangement joins TRBV19 to TRBJ2-7; 7 positions match TRBD1. Germline CDR1 reads FNHDT; CDR2 reads SITEND (reference sequence). The CDR3 is made up of 14 amino acids. The trim removed 0 bases at V and 0 bases at J, leaving 0 bases unmatched. CDR3 DNA, as far as it was read: TGTGCCAGCAGTATAGGGGACAGCTCCTATGAACAGTAC. The encoded protein is CASSIGDSSYEQY. The whole CDR3 protein is CASSIGDSSYEQYF. The whole variable domain, filled in from reference TRBV19 and TRBJ2-7, reads GGIITQTPKFLIGQEGQKLTLKCQQNFNHDTMYWYRQDSGKGLRLIYYSITENDLQKGDLSEGYDASREKKSSFSLTVTSAQKNEMAVFLCASSIGDSSYEQYFGPGTRLTVL.

Comments on this clone: The gene names given are mouse names. Read data end 1 residue before the CDR3 end; the end is taken from the germline J gene. The J gene is TRBJ1-1, the V gene TRBV26; D is unclear. The CDR3 has 13 residues. V shed 5 bases and J shed 1 base, with 8 bases lying between them. Germline lookup yields CDR1 KGHPV and CDR2 FQNQEV (reference sequence). The covered CDR3 bases are TGTGCCAGCAGTTTCTCGCGGAACACAGAAGTCTTC. Protein: CASSFSRNTEVF. The whole CDR3 reads CASSFSRNTEVFF. The full variable domain, its missing parts supplied by reference TRBV26 and TRBJ1-1, is NSKVIQTPRYLVKGQGQKAKMRCIPEKGHPVVFWYQQNKNNEFKFLINFQNQEVLQQIDMTEKRFSAECPSNSPCSLEIQSSEAGDSALYLCASSFSRNTEVFFGKGTRLTVV.

Concerning this clone: Germline and genes: mouse. The CDR3 goes on 1 residue after the read ends, and that part is filled in from the germline J gene. This rearrangement joins TRBV13-1 to TRBJ1-1, with D uncertain. Germline values: CDR1 NSHNY, CDR2 SYGAGN. The CDR3 runs to 11 residues. V was clipped by 3 bases and J by 5 bases, with 5 bases between them. The CDR3 DNA, read in part, is TGTGCCAGCAGTGTAGGGACAGAAGTCTTC. Protein: CASSVGTEVF. The CDR3 reads in full as CASSVGTEVFF.

Concerning this clone itself: Genes and germline come from the mouse. The CDR3 end falls 1 residue outside the read, so it is completed with the germline J gene. The chain joins TRBV12-2 to TRBJ2-7, with 10 bases fitting TRBD2. The CDR3 length is 14 residues. Germline V gene lookup returns CDR1 SGHLS and CDR2 HYDKME. Trimming cost V 0 bases and J 6 bases; bases outside gene matches: 4. Here the CDR3 reads CASSLDWGAGEQYF. The covered CDR3 bases are TGTGCCAGCTCTCTCGACTGGGGGGCGGGTGAACAGTAC.

This clone counts as medium-sized (0.01 to 0.1%). The gene names given are mouse names. The observed sequence ends 1 residue before the CDR3 terminus, with the missing tail filled in from the germline J gene. The chain carries TRBV13-2 and TRBJ2-7, with 7 bases lining up with TRBD2. Germline CDR1 is NNHNN and CDR2 is SYGAGS (reference sequence). V was clipped by 2 bases and J by 6 bases; unmatched bases: 2. This CDR3 has 12 amino acids. Incomplete CDR3 DNA: TGTGCCAGCGGTGACTGGGGGAGTGAACAGTAC. It translates to CASGDWGSEQY. The whole CDR3 protein reads CASGDWGSEQYF.

This clone showed up just a few times. Any gene name here is a mouse gene name. Coverage ceases 1 residue before the CDR3 finishes, and the germline J gene fills in the end. This chain connects TRBV13-1 to TRBJ2-7; 8 nucleotides agree with TRBD2. Unmatched junction bases numbered 0, after V lost 1 base and J lost 0 bases. Per the germline V gene, CDR1 is NSHNY and CDR2 is SYGAGN. CDR3 length equals 14 residues. The CDR3 loop reads CASSDLGGSYEQYF. The sequenced CDR3 bases are TGTGCCAGCAGTGATCTGGGGGGCTCCTATGAACAGTAC.

On this clone itself: The genes are named according to mouse. The CDR3 extends 1 residue past the end of the read, so its final part is completed from the germline J gene. This chain joins TRBV13-3 and TRBJ1-1; D is ambiguous. This CDR3 has 14 amino acids. Germline CDR1 is NNHDY and CDR2 is SYVADS. The ends were cut back, 4 bases at V and 0 bases at J, with 10 bases in the middle. Partial CDR3 DNA: TGTGCCAGCAGTCGCGGGTCTGCAAACACAGAAGTCTTC. This gives the protein CASSRGSANTEVF. The entire CDR3 protein reads CASSRGSANTEVFF.

For this clone: These gene names are mouse names. The read comes to an end 1 residue before the CDR3 does, leaving the germline J gene to fill in the end. The chain uses TRBV29 and TRBJ2-5; 8 bases are shared with TRBD2. Germline CDR1 reads MSHET; CDR2 reads SYDVDS. The CDR3 totals 15 residues. Trimming removed 5 bases from V and 0 bases from J; junction bases left unmatched: 4. This chain's CDR3 is CASSPDWGNQDTQYF. Partial CDR3 DNA: TGTGCTAGCAGTCCCGACTGGGGTAACCAAGACACCCAGTAC.

Remarks on this clone: Gene names follow the mouse nomenclature. The read comes to an end 1 residue before the CDR3 does, leaving the germline J gene to fill in the end. The rearrangement joins TRBV13-3 to TRBJ1-2; 7 bases match TRBD1. CDR1 and CDR2 from the germline V gene are NNHDY and SYVADS. The V gene end was trimmed by 1 base and the J gene end by 7 bases; junction bases not matched to a gene: 1. This CDR3 spans 12 amino acids. The CDR3 sequence: CASSDRQGDYTF. Partial CDR3 DNA: TGTGCCAGCAGTGATAGACAGGGCGACTACACC.

Comment on this clone: All gene names here are mouse names. Coverage ceases 1 residue before the CDR3 finishes, and the germline J gene fills in the end. V gene TRBV4 combines with J gene TRBJ2-2; D gene uncertain. Germline CDR1 and CDR2: LGHDT and YNNKQL (reference sequence). Between the trimmed V and J ends, which lost 6 bases and 1 base, there was a span of 6 bases. There are 13 residues in the CDR3. The DNA read from the CDR3 is TGTGCCAGCAGTCACATAAACACCGGGCAGCTCTAC. Amino acids: CASSHINTGQLY. In full, the CDR3 is CASSHINTGQLYF. Drawing the rest from reference TRBV4 and TRBJ2-2, the complete variable domain is ETAVFQTPNYHVTQVGNEVSFNCKQTLGHDTMYWYKQDSKKLLKIMFSYNNKQLIVNETVPRRFSPQSSDKAHLNLRIKSVEPEDSAVYLCASSHINTGQLYFGEGSKLTVL.

With respect to this clone: The genes and germline here are from mouse. Read data end 1 residue before the CDR3 end; the end is taken from the germline J gene. The chain recombines TRBV19 with TRBJ2-7, with 9 bases aligning to TRBD1. CDR1 is FNHDT and CDR2 is SITEND in the germline V gene (reference sequence). There are 15 residues in the CDR3. Germline trimming cut 1 base from V and 3 bases from J; bases unmatched to any gene: 5. The CDR3 DNA, read in part, is TGTGCCAGCAGTATAAGGACAGGGGACTACTATGAACAGTAC. As protein: CASSIRTGDYYEQY. The entire CDR3 is CASSIRTGDYYEQYF.